These 11 T cell receptor beta chains came from one sample sequenced in a study of CD8 T cells in ankylosing spondylitis. The study's findings and limits: Within ankylosing spondylitis blood, a TCR beta motif made up of roughly eight highly homologous variants appeared to be characteristic.

TCRdb reprocessed the 5' RACE reads with MiXCR, giving one entry per CDR3 protein. Among about 330,000 distinct CDR3 sequences listed, 8% were seen once. What these receptors recognize is not known. Sequencing used blood, either unsorted or a sorted T cell fraction (not recorded which). The receptors shown here come from a male donor with ankylosing spondylitis.

This rearrangement joins TRBV29-1 to TRBJ2-5; D possibly corresponds to TRBD1 (6 bases). V shed 7 bases and J shed 5 bases, with 14 bases lying between them. CDR3 size: 12 residues. Germline CDR1 and CDR2: SQVTM and ANQGSEA. The CDR3 DNA reads as TGCAGCGGCGAAACAGGGCATGAGACCCAGTACTTC. Its translation: CSGETGHETQYF.

This clonotype came up many times. The chain is built from TRBV30 and TRBJ2-1, with D perhaps matching TRBD2 (5 bases). This CDR3 is built from 15 residues. V lost 4 bases and J 7 bases, leaving 20 bases between the germline ends. CDR1 is GTSNPN and CDR2 is SVGIG in the germline V gene (reference sequence). The CDR3 nucleotides read TGTGCCTGGAATATGGGAGCGCAGAGACTTAATGAGCAGTTCTTC. Protein product: CAWNMGAQRLNEQFF.

The CDR3 sequence is CSVGSWGRTTGELFF. The CDR3 DNA sequence: TGCAGCGTTGGGTCTTGGGGGCGAACGACCGGGGAGCTGTTTTTT. J is TRBJ2-2 and V is TRBV29-1; D possibly corresponds to TRBD1 (6 bases). The CDR3 has 15 residues. Deletions cut 4 bases from V and 5 bases from J, with 17 bases between. Looked up from germline, CDR1 is SQVTM and CDR2 is ANQGSEA.

The chain carries TRBV7-9 and TRBJ1-1; D unresolved. Germline V gives CDR1 SEHNR, CDR2 FQNEAQ (reference sequence). The CDR3 runs to 17 residues. V was trimmed by 5 bases and J by 5 bases, leaving 24 bases between them. In nucleotides, the CDR3 is TGTGCCAGCAGCCCAGATGGGGTCCGGAGTTTTGTAACTGAAGCTTTCTTT. The encoded protein is CASSPDGVRSFVTEAFF.

This clonotype was seen only a few times. V gene TRBV29-1 combines with J gene TRBJ1-1, with TRBD1 as a possible D gene (5 bases). Germline V gives CDR1 SQVTM, CDR2 ANQGSEA. V lost 5 bases and J lost 0, with 13 bases in between. CDR3 length: 14 amino acids. The CDR3 sequence: CSVSSGAMNTEAFF. DNA of the CDR3: TGCAGCGTTTCTTCCGGGGCTATGAACACTGAAGCTTTCTTT.

This clonotype was seen more than once but under ten times. The chain carries TRBV5-1 and TRBJ1-1; no clear D gene. This CDR3 has 19 residues. Per germline, CDR1 SGHRS and CDR2 YFSETQ. Trimming cost V 4 bases and J 3 bases, with 28 bases left between them. CDR3 region: CASSPDWSDARWAYTEAFF. The DNA for the CDR3 is TGCGCCAGCAGCCCGGACTGGTCCGATGCGAGGTGGGCTTACACTGAAGCTTTCTTT.

This clonotype showed up many times. The J gene is TRBJ2-5, the V gene TRBV29-1, with 11 bases matching TRBD2. CDR1 is SQVTM and CDR2 is ANQGSEA in the germline V gene. CDR3 size: 15 residues. Losses at the gene ends were 6 bases for V and 1 base for J; bases not matched to a gene: 7. CDR3 residues: CSVNLGTSGQETQYF. In DNA form, the CDR3 reads TGCAGCGTGAATTTAGGGACTAGCGGCCAAGAGACCCAGTACTTC.

This clonotype was found a few times. This chain joins TRBV11-3 and TRBJ1-4; the D is unclear. Germline-derived CDR1 and CDR2 are SGHNT and YENEEA. V lost 0 bases to trimming and J lost 2 bases, with 13 bases between them. The CDR3 covers 17 residues. The CDR3 bases are TGTGCCAGCAGCTTAGAAGTCGGAGGGTTCACTAATGAAAAACTGTTTTTT. Amino acids: CASSLEVGGFTNEKLFF. Together with reference TRBV11-3 and TRBJ1-4, the CDR3 gives the full variable domain: EAGVVQSPRYKIIEKKQPVAFWCNPISGHNTLYWYLQNLGQGPELLIRYENEEAVDDSQLPKDRFSAERLKGVDSTLKIQPAELGDSAVYLCASSLEVGGFTNEKLFFGSGTQLSVL.

This clonotype was detected many times. The genes are TRBV5-1 and TRBJ1-1; TRBD1 might be the D (6 bases). CDR1 and CDR2 from the germline V gene are SGHRS and YFSETQ. The CDR3 length is 13 residues. V gave up 6 bases and J gave up 4 bases, with 13 bases separating them. For the CDR3, the DNA is TGCGCCAGCACTCGGGGGGCCGGCACTGAAGCTTTCTTT. It specifies CASTRGAGTEAFF.

This clonotype was seen only a few times. The V call is TRBV5-1, the J call TRBJ2-1; 11 bases align to TRBD2. With 1 base clipped from V and 8 bases from J, the junction kept 5 bases outside the gene matches. The germline CDR1 and CDR2 sequences are SGHRS and YFSETQ. This CDR3 contains 15 residues. CDR3 loop: CASSLRLAGGDEQFF. CDR3 bases: TGCGCCAGCAGCTTGAGGCTAGCGGGGGGTGATGAGCAGTTCTTC.

The rearrangement joins TRBV5-1 to TRBJ2-1; 11 nucleotides agree with TRBD2. This CDR3 contains 15 residues. Germline loops: CDR1 SGHRS, CDR2 YFSETQ. The V segment lost 4 bases and the J segment 8 bases; nucleotides outside the gene matches: 8. The CDR3 spells CASSLLAGVGDEQFF. The DNA of the CDR3 is TGCGCCAGCAGCCTACTAGCGGGAGTCGGCGATGAGCAGTTCTTC.